This T cell receptor (beta chain) was identified during a study of T cell responses to AZD1222 COVID-19 vaccine. Profiling relied on immunoSEQ multiplex PCR, and the TCRdb table lists in-frame clones only, not all of them. The sample yields roughly 80,000 clones, 80% to 95% seen once. CDR1 SGHNT and CDR2 YYREEE come from the germline V gene (reference sequence). V shed 1 base, J shed 4 bases, and the junction held 4 bases outside the gene matches. There are 14 residues in the CDR3. Whole-study findings and limits: At baseline, just a handful of AZD1222 recipients tested seropositive. Donors were chiefly white British, with a greater number of females, and clonal diversity was perhaps underestimated. Spike-specific TCR depth and breadth grew after two AZD1222 doses. None of the repertoires were sampled until the peak T cell response had passed.

Regarding this clone: Its specificity is unknown.

Here the sequenced sample was peripheral blood, taken on day 0 of MenACWY control vaccination. The receptor comes from an adult in good health. The chain links TRBV5-4 to TRBJ1-1; 7 bases line up with TRBD1. In nucleotides, the CDR3 is TGTGCCAGCAGCTTGCTCGCAGGGGGCACTGAAGCTTTCTTT. Protein sequence: CASSLLAGGTEAFF.